Below, one TCR beta chain is given with its context. This specimen comes from a study of control samples from healthy donors and cancer patients. The germline gives CDR1 MNHEY, CDR2 SMNVEV (reference sequence). The CDR3 extends over 12 amino acids. With 8 bases removed from V and 4 bases from J, the gap between germline ends came to 11 bases. Libraries were prepared by immunoSEQ multiplex PCR; TCRdb keeps only in-frame clonotypes and omits some of them. This table holds around 160,000 clones, 90% to 95% found once. The chain recombines TRBV27 with TRBJ1-2; unclear D gene. Sequenced input: blood. The source of this sequence is a man younger than 30 in good health. The CDR3 loop reads CASSKGGYGYTF. The CDR3 DNA is TGTGCCAGCTCGAAAGGAGGCTATGGCTACACCTTC.